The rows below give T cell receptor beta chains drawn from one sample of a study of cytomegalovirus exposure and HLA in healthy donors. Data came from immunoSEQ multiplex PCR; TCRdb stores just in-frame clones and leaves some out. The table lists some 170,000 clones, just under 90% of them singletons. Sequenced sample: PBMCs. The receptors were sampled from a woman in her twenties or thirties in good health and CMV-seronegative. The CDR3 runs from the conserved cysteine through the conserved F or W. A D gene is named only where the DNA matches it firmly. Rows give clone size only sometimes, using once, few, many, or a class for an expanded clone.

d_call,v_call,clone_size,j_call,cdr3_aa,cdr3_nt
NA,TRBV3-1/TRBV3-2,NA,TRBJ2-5,CLAGETQYF,TGCCTGGCGGGAGAGACCCAGTACTTC
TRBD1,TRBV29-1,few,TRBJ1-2,CSVEGTGESNYGYTF,TGCAGCGTTGAAGGGACAGGGGAATCTAACTATGGCTACACCTTC
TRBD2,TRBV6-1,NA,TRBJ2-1,CASNRGLARSREQFF,TGTGCCAGTAATCGGGGACTAGCGAGGAGCAGGGAGCAGTTCTTC
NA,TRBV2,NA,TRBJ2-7,CASSVGQPYEQYF,TGTGCCAGCAGTGTTGGACAACCCTACGAGCAGTACTTC
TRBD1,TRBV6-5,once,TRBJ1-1,CASRTGATEAFF,TGTGCCAGCAGAACAGGGGCCACTGAAGCTTTCTTT
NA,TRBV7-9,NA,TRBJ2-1,CASSPVGSSYNEQFF,TGTGCCAGCAGCCCGGTGGGGAGCTCCTACAATGAGCAGTTCTTC
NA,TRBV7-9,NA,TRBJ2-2,CASRYRAEELFF,TGTGCCAGCAGATACAGGGCCGAGGAGCTGTTTTTT
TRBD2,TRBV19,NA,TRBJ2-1,CASLRSGGAYNNEQFF,TGTGCCAGTCTTCGTAGCGGGGGGGCGTACAACAATGAGCAGTTCTTC
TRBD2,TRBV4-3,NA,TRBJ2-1,CASSQDLASGGSYNEQFF,TGCGCCAGCAGCCAAGATCTGGCTAGCGGGGGGTCATACAATGAGCAGTTCTTC
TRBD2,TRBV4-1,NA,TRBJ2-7,CASSHDSSGYEQYF,TGCGCCAGCAGCCATGATTCTAGCGGCTACGAGCAGTACTTC
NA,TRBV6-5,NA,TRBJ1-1,CASSLSGNTEAFF,TGTGCCAGCAGTTTATCAGGGAACACTGAAGCTTTCTTT
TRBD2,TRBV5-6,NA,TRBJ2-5,CASSVTSGSPFGETQYF,TGTGCCAGCAGCGTGACTAGCGGGAGCCCTTTTGGGGAGACCCAGTACTTC
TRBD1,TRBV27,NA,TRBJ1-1,CASSPPRGLAFF,TGTGCCAGCAGTCCCCCAAGGGGGCTGGCTTTCTTT
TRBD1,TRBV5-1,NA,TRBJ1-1,CASSSDIRDRGLVAFF,TGCGCCAGCAGCTCTGATATCCGGGACAGGGGCTTGGTAGCTTTCTTT
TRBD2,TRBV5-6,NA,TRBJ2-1,CASSLAGGAGPEQFF,TGTGCCAGCAGCTTAGCGGGGGGGGCGGGGCCTGAGCAGTTCTTC
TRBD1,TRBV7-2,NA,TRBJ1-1,CASSLETGGTEAFF,TGTGCCAGCAGCTTAGAGACAGGGGGAACTGAAGCTTTCTTT
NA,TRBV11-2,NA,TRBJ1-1,CASSLFSQVGTEAFF,TGTGCCAGCAGCCTTTTTTCGCAGGTGGGCACTGAAGCTTTCTTT
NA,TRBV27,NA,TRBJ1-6,CASSFDFTSPLHF,TGTGCCAGCAGTTTCGACTTCACTTCACCCCTCCACTTT
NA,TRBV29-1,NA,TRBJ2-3,CSALLRDTQGTQYF,TGCAGCGCTTTGCTCCGGGACACCCAAGGTACGCAGTATTTT
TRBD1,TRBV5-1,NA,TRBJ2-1,CASSIRDRVDEQFF,TGCGCCAGCAGCATCCGGGACAGGGTAGATGAGCAGTTCTTC
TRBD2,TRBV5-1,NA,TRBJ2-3,CASSASGAMGDTQYF,TGCGCCAGCAGTGCAAGCGGGGCTATGGGAGATACGCAGTATTTT
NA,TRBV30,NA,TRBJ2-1,CAWSISNEQFF,TGTGCCTGGAGTATATCCAATGAGCAGTTCTTC